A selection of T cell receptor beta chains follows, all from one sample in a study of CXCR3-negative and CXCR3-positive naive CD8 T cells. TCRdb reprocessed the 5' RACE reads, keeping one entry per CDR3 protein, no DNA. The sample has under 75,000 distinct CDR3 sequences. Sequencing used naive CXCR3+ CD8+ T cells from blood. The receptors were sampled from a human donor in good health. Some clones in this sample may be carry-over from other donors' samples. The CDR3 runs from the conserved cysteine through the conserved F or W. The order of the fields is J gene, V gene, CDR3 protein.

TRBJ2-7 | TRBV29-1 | CSVEDDTGYEQYF
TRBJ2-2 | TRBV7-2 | CASSSGQGALPGELFF
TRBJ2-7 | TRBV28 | CVSIKGYEQYF
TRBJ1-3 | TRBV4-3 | CASSQDDGRNTIYF
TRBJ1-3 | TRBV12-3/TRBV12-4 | CASSWALGDTIYF
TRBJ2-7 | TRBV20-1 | CSARVPEGLTYEQYF
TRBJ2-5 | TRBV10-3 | CAIRGGDSTYETQYF
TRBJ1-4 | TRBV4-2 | CASSQEDLVAANEKLFF
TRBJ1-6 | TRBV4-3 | CTSSQELEGTGNSPLHF
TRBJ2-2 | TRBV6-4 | CASSDSGTGELFF
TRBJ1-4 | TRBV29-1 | CSVEAGSREKLFF
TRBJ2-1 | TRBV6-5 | CASSCSGQGAYNEQFF
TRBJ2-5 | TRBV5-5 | CASSLLLRAEIQETQYF
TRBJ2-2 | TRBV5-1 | CASSFWGSNTGELFF
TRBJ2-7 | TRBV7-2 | CASSHPVGAYTYEQYF
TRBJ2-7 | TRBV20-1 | CSAREPGSTTYEQYF
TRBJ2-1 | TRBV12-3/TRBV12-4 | CASSPSGAGANNEQFF
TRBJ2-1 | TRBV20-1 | CSARVQAGYNEQFF
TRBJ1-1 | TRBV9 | CASSVATGARNTEAFF
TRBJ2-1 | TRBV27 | CASSFPSGGALDEQFF
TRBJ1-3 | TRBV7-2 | CASSTDSLGTGNTIYF
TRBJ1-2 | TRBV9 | CASSVGGSYGYTF
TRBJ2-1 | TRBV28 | CASRGGLALYNEQFF
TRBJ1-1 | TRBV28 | CASSPRFGDSMNTEAFF
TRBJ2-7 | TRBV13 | CASSKEKGATYEQYF
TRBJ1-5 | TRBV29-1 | CSVRKGDPDDDQPQHF
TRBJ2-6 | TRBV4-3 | CASSQEGAGGSGANVLTF
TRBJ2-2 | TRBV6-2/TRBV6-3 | CASSYSWERAGELFF
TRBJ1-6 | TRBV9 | CASSSGNSPLHF
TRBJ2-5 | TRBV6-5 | CASSEGPAVETQYF
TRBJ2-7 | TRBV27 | CASSLLGPYEQYF
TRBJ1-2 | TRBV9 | CASSEGQNYGYTF
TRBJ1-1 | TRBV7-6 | CASRQDLRRNTEAFF
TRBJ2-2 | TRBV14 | CASSQSGAFTGELFF
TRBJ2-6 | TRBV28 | CASSLYYSPNSGANVLTF
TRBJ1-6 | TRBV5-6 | CASSLIRQYNSPLHF
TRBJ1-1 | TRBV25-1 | CASSEYVPGHGGANTEAFF
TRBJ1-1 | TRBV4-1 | CASSQEVRRGGTEAFF
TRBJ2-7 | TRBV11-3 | CASSFDLGTRFYEQYF
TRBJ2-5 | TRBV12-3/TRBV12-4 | CASRGLLQETQNF
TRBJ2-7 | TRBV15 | CATSRVISTYEQYF
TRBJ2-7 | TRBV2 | CASGQAYEQYF
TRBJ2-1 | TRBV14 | CASSPRQGTDNEQFF
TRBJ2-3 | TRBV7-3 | CASSDADTQYF
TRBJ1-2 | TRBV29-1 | CSVEDIRQVYGYTF
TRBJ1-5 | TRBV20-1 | CSALSTGDSNQPQHF
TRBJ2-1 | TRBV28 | CASSYDSYNEQFF
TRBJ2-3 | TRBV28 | CASSRAGDTQYF